This T cell receptor (beta chain) was sequenced during a study of response to subunit inactivated influenza vaccine. TCRdb reprocessed the RT-PCR reads with MiXCR, giving one entry per CDR3 protein. The repertoire includes about 780,000 distinct CDR3 sequences, around 18% of them detected once, and approximately 11% sits in the top ten. Germline V lookup: CDR1 SEHNR, CDR2 FQNEAQ (reference sequence). The germline V and J ends were trimmed by 7 bases and 4 bases, with 13 bases remaining between them. The CDR3 is 13 residues long. This specimen consisted of PBMCs from blood, obtained around 5 days after vaccination. The origin of this receptor is a man aged 50-59 years who received an inactivated influenza vaccine. This chain uses TRBV7-9 with TRBJ1-1; D may be TRBD1 (5 bases). CDR3: CASIRAGFTEAFF. In DNA form, the CDR3 reads TGTGCCAGCATCCGAGCAGGGTTCACTGAAGCTTTCTTT.